The 18 T cell receptor beta chains given below trace back to one sample, sequenced in a study of blood T cells in healthy people across ages (dated by TCRdb to the mid-2010s). The library was prepared using 5' RACE. Sequencer: Illumina HiSeq 2500. A second about 7 to 11 cycle PCR used a sample-barcoded 5' primer and a J-beta primer mix. The public reads were reanalyzed by TCRdb: fastp trimming at Q25, MiXCR alignment, in-frame beta chains only. Each CDR3 protein gets just one entry, which takes the most common genes and DNA from the rows behind it. This sample gives over 950,000 distinct CDR3 sequences in total; roughly two fifths of them show up just once. In total, the top ten clones hold roughly 13% of the sample. The material sequenced was blood. Every receptor here comes from a man aged 18 to 35 in good health.

On this clonotype: One junction end disagrees with the germline gene, perhaps due to a read error. The chain carries TRBV20-1 and TRBJ1-4; no clear D gene. CDR1 is DFQATT, CDR2 SNEGSKA, per germline (reference sequence). The length of the CDR3 is 14 residues. CDR3 DNA sequence: TGCAGTGCTTGGGATGATGCAACTAATGAAAAGCTGTTTTTT. Translation: CSAWDDATNEKLFF.

This clonotype has more than one count but fewer than ten. J is TRBJ1-5 and V is TRBV4-3; D is perhaps TRBD1 (6 bases). Germline lookup yields CDR1 LGHNA and CDR2 YSLEER. The CDR3 spans 16 residues. Trimming left V 0 bases short and J 7 bases short, with 16 bases between. CDR3 DNA sequence: TGCGCCAGCAGCCAAGATCGATGGGGGGGCCACCAGCCCCAGCATTTT. Translating it yields CASSQDRWGGHQPQHF.

V usage is TRBV28 and J usage is TRBJ2-3; TRBD1 agrees at 8 bases. The CDR3 runs 15 residues. Trimming took 3 bases from V and 1 from J; bases not matched to a gene: 3. Germline V gene data show CDR1 as MDHEN and CDR2 as SYDVKM. CDR3 bases: TGTGCCAGCAGTTTGGACAGGGCTGGCACAGATACGCAGTATTTT. This sequence encodes CASSLDRAGTDTQYF.

This clonotype was recorded a few times. The rearrangement links TRBV6-5 to TRBJ1-1; no definite D call. The V end was cut by 1 base, the J end by 7 bases, with 7 bases between. The CDR3 runs 12 residues. CDR1 and CDR2 (germline): MNHEY, SVGAGI. The CDR3 coding sequence is TGTGCCAGCAGTTACTGGGCGGGTGAAGCTTTCTTT. It codes for CASSYWAGEAFF.

V gene TRBV6-6 combines with J gene TRBJ2-3; TRBD1 matches 7 bases. V lost 6 bases and J lost 0; bases outside the gene matches: 9. CDR1 is MNHNY, CDR2 SVGAGI, per germline (reference sequence). The length of the CDR3 is 16 residues. The CDR3 sequence is CASSSRQGSSTDTQYF. The CDR3 bases are TGTGCCAGCAGCTCACGACAGGGTTCTAGCACAGATACGCAGTATTTT.

The chain is built from TRBV4-3 and TRBJ1-2; TRBD1 aligns across 9 bases. V trimming: 0 bases; J trimming: 6 bases; junction bases outside the gene matches: 8. The CDR3 loop spans 16 amino acids. Germline V lookup: CDR1 LGHNA, CDR2 YSLEER. CDR3 coding DNA: TGCGCCAGCAGCCAAGATATTTTCGGGACAGGGAATGGCTACACCTTC. Protein sequence: CASSQDIFGTGNGYTF.

This rearrangement joins TRBV6-5 to TRBJ1-5; D perhaps matches TRBD1 (5 bases). Germline V gene sequence: CDR1 MNHEY, CDR2 SVGAGI. Trimming stripped 0 bases from V and 0 bases from J, with 15 bases between. This CDR3 has 18 residues. CDR3 residues: CASSYSRRGRYSNQPQHF. In DNA form, the CDR3 reads TGTGCCAGCAGTTACTCGAGGCGGGGGAGATATAGCAATCAGCCCCAGCATTTT.

V gene TRBV20-1 combines with J gene TRBJ2-5; 7 bases fit TRBD1. V trimming: 3 bases; J trimming: 1 base; junction bases outside the gene matches: 8. The germline V gene encodes CDR1 DFQATT and CDR2 SNEGSKA (reference sequence). CDR3 length equals 15 residues. Written as DNA, the CDR3 is TGCAGTGCTAGTTCCGGGACAGCTCTCCAAGAGACCCAGTACTTC. Residues: CSASSGTALQETQYF.

The gene calls are TRBV20-1 and TRBJ2-1, with 11 bases aligning to TRBD2. The V segment lost 4 bases and the J segment 3 bases; nucleotides outside the gene matches: 11. The CDR3 has 17 amino acids. Germline CDR1 reads DFQATT; CDR2 reads SNEGSKA (reference sequence). CDR3 DNA: TGCAGTGCTACCGAAAGACTAGCGGGGCAGAGCTACAATGAGCAGTTCTTC. As protein: CSATERLAGQSYNEQFF.

The chain carries TRBV19 and TRBJ2-1, with D unresolved. The CDR3 extends over 14 amino acids. Germline assignment: CDR1 LNHDA and CDR2 SQIVND (reference sequence). V was trimmed by 1 base and J by 4 bases, leaving 8 bases between them. The CDR3 here is CASSIGEVYNEQFF. CDR3 DNA sequence: TGTGCCAGTAGTATAGGAGAGGTTTACAATGAGCAGTTCTTC.

The chain combines TRBV7-2 with TRBJ2-1; 10 bases agree with TRBD2. CDR3 length: 17 residues. Germline CDR1 is SGHTA and CDR2 is FQGNSA. V shed 5 bases, J shed 7 bases, and the junction held 14 bases outside the gene matches. The CDR3 spells CASSQGPPSGGVNEQFF. The CDR3 region has the DNA TGTGCCAGCAGCCAAGGCCCCCCTAGCGGGGGTGTGAATGAGCAGTTCTTC.

The chain uses TRBV7-3 and TRBJ2-2; D is unclear. Trimming took 2 bases from V and 5 from J, leaving 15 bases between them. There are 16 residues in the CDR3. The germline V gene has CDR1 SGHTA and CDR2 FQGTGA. This CDR3 is CASSLLTTIGTGELFF. The CDR3 coding sequence is TGTGCCAGCAGCTTATTAACAACGATAGGGACCGGGGAGCTGTTTTTT.

This clonotype was detected once. This chain links TRBV7-2 with TRBJ1-3, with D perhaps matching TRBD1 (6 bases). The CDR3 loop spans 16 amino acids. V lost 2 bases and J lost 6, with 17 bases in between. CDR1 and CDR2 from the germline V gene are SGHTA and FQGNSA. The CDR3 DNA reads as TGTGCCAGCAGCTTATTAGGGGGAATCGATGAAAACACCATATATTTT. Residues: CASSLLGGIDENTIYF.

Note on this clonotype: At one end, the junction sequence differs from germline, possibly due to a read error. V is TRBV28 and J is TRBJ1-5; D possibly corresponds to TRBD1 (5 bases). The CDR3 spans 16 residues. CDR1 and CDR2 from the germline V gene are MDHEN and SYDVKM. CDR3 amino acids: CVSSLYRTISNQPQHF. DNA of the CDR3: TGTGTCAGCAGTCTGTACCGGACAATTAGCAATCAGCCCCAGCATTTT.

V gene TRBV5-1 combines with J gene TRBJ1-1; D may be TRBD1 (5 bases). The CDR3 runs to 15 residues. Germline V lookup: CDR1 SGHRS, CDR2 YFSETQ. Trimming cost V 0 bases and J 0 bases, with 9 bases left between them. The CDR3 reads CASSLEEGLNTEAFF. The CDR3 DNA reads as TGCGCCAGCAGCTTGGAAGAGGGGTTGAACACTGAAGCTTTCTTT.

The V and J genes are TRBV11-2 and TRBJ2-2; TRBD1 agrees at 7 bases. V trimming: 5 bases; J trimming: 5 bases; junction bases outside the gene matches: 11. The CDR3 has 16 residues. The germline V gene encodes CDR1 SGHAT and CDR2 FQNNGV. In nucleotides, the CDR3 is TGTGCCAGCAGCGTTTCTTGGACAGGAGGAACCGGGGAGCTGTTTTTT. Its protein is CASSVSWTGGTGELFF.

In its sample, this clonotype was seen once. The chain links TRBV11-2 to TRBJ2-3; D is uncertain. V was cut by 5 bases and J by 5 bases, with 14 bases left in between. Germline V lookup: CDR1 SGHAT, CDR2 FQNNGV. CDR3 length equals 14 residues. CDR3 loop: CASSLLNVGDTQYF. The CDR3 nucleotides read TGTGCCAGCAGCCTTTTAAACGTAGGAGATACGCAGTATTTT.

About this clonotype: This may come from a read error, since a much larger clone is one base off. This chain joins TRBV10-3 and TRBJ2-7, with a tentative D call TRBD2 (7 bases). In germline, CDR1 is ENHRY, CDR2 SYGVKD. Deletions cut 3 bases from V and 7 bases from J, with 28 bases between. The CDR3 consists of 18 residues. The CDR3 reads CAISEGDPQKGGRNEQYF. CDR3 DNA sequence: TGTGCCATCAGTGAAGGGGACCCCCAAAAGGGGGGGAGAAATGAGCAGTACTTC.